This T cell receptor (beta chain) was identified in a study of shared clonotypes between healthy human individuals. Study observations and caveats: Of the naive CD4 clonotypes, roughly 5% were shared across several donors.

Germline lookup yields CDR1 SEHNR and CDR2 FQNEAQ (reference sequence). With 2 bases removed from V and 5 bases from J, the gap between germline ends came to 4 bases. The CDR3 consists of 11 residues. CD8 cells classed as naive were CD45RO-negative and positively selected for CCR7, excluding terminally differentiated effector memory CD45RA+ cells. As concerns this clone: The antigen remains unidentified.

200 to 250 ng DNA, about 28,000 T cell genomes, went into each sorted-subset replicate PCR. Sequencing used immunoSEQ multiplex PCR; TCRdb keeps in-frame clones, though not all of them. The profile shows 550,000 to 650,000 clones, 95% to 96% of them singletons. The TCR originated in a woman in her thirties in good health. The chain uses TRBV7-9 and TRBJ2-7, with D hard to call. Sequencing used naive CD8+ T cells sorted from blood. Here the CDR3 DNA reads TGTGCCAGCAGCTTATCGAACGAGCAGTACTTC. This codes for CASSLSNEQYF.